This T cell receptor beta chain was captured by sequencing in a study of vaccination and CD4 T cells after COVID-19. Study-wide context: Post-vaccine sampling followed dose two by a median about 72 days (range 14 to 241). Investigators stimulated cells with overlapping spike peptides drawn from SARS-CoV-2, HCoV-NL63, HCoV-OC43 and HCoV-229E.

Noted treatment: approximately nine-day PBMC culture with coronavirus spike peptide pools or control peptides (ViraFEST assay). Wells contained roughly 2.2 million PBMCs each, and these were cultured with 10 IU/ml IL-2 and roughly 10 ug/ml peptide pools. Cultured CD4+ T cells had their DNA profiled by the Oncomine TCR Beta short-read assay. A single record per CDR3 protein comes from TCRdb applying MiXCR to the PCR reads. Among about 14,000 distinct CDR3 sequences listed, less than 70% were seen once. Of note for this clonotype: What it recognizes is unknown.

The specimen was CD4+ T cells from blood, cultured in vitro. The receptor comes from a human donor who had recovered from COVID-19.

The CDR3 here is CATSRDGRGRREKLFF. The CDR3 nucleotides are TGTGCCACCAGCAGAGATGGGAGGGGGCGTCGGGAAAAACTGTTTTTT. V is TRBV15 and J is TRBJ1-4; 7 bases fit TRBD1. CDR1 and CDR2 (germline): LNHNV, YYDKDF (reference sequence). There are 16 residues in the CDR3. After removal of 0 bases from V and 8 bases from J, the junction contained 9 bases not matched to a gene. The full variable domain, in which reference TRBV15 and TRBJ1-4 provide the parts outside the CDR3, is DAMVIQNPRYQVTQFGKPVTLSCSQTLNHNVMYWYQQKSSQAPKLLFHYYDKDFNNEADTPDNFQSRRPNTSFCFLDIRSPGLGDTAMYLCATSRDGRGRREKLFFGSGTQLSVL.